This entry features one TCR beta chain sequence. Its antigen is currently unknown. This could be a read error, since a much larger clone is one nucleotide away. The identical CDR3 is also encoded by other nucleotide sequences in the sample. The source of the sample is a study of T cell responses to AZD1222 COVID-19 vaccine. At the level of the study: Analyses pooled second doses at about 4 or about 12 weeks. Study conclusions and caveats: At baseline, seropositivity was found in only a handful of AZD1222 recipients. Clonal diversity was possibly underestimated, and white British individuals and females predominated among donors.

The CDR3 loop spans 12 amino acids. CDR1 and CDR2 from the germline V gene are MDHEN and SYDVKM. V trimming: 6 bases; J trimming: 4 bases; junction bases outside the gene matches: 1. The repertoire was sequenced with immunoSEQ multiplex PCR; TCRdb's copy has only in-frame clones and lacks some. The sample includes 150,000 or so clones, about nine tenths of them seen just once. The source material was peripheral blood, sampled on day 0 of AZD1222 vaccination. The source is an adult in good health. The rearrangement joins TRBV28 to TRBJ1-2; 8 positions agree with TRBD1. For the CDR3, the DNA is TGTGCCAGCAGAACAGGGGGCTATGGCTACACCTTC. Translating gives CASRTGGYGYTF.